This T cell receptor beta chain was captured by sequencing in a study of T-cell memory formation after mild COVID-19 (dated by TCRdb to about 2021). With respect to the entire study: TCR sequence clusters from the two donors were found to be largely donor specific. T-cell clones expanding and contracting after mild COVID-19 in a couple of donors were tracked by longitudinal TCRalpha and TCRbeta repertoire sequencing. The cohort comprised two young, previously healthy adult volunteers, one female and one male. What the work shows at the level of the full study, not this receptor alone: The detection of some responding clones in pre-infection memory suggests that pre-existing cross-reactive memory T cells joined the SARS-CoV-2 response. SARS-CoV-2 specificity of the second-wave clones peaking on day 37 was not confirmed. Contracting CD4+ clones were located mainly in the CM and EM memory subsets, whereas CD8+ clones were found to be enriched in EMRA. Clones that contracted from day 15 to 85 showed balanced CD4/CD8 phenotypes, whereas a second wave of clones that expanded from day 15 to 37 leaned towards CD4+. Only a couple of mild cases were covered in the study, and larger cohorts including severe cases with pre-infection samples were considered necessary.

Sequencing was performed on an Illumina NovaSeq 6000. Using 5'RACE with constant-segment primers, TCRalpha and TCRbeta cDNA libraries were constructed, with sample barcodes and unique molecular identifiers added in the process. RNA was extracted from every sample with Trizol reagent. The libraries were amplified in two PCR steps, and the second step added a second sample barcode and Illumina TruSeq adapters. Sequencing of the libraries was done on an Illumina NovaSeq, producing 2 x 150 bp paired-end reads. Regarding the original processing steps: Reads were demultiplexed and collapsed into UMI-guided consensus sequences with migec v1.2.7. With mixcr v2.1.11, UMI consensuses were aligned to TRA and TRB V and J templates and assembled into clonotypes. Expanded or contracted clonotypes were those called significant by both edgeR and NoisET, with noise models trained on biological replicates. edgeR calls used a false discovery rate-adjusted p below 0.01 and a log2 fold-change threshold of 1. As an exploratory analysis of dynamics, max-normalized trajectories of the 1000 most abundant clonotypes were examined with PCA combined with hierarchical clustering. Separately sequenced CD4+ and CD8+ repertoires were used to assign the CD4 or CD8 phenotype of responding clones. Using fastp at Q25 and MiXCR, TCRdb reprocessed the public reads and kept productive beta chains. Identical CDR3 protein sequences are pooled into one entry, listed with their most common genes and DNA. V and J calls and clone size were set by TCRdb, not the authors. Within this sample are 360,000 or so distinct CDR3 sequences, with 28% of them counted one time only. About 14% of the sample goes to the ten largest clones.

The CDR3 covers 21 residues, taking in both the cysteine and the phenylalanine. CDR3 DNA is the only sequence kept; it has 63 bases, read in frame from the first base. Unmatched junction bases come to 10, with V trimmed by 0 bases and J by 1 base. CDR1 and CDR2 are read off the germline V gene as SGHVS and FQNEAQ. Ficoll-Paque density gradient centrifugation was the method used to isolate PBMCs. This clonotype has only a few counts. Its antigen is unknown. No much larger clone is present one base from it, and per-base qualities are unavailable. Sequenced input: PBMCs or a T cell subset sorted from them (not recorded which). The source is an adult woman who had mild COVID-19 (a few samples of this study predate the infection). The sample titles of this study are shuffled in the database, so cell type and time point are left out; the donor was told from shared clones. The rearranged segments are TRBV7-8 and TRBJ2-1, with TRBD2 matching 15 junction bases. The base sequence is TGTGCCAGCAGCTTAGCGCAAAGGACTAGCGGGAGGGCGTTATCCTACAATGAGCAGTTCTTC. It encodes CASSLAQRTSGRALSYNEQFF.